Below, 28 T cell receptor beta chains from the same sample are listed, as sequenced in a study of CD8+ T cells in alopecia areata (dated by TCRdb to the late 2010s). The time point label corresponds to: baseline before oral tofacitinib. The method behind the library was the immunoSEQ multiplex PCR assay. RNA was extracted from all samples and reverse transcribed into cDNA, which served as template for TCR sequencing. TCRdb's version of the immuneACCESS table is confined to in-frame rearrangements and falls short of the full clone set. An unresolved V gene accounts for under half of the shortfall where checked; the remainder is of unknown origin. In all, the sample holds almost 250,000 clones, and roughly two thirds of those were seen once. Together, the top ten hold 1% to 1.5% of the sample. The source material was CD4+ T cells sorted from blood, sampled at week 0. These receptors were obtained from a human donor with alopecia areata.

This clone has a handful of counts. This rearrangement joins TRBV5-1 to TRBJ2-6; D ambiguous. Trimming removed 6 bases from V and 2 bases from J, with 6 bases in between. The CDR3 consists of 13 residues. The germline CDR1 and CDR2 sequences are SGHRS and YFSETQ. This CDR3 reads CASIATGANVLTF. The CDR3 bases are TGCGCCAGCATAGCTACTGGGGCCAACGTCCTGACTTTC.

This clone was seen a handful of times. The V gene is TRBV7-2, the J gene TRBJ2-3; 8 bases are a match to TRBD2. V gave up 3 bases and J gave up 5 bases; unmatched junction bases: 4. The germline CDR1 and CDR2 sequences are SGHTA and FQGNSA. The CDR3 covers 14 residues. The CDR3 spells CASSFASGGDTQYF. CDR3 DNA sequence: TGTGCCAGCAGCTTCGCAAGCGGGGGAGATACGCAGTATTTT.

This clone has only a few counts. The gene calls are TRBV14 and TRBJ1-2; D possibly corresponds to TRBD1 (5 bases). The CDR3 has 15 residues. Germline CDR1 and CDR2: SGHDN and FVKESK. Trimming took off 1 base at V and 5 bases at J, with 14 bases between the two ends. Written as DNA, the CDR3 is TGTGCCAGCAGCCAAGGTTACGGGACCGAGTATGGCTACACCTTC. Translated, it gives CASSQGYGTEYGYTF.

CDR3 residues: CAWSGGPNQPQHF. The CDR3 nucleotides are TGTGCCTGGAGTGGAGGGCCTAATCAGCCCCAGCATTTT. The chain has TRBV30 and TRBJ1-5; D is unclear. The V and J ends lost 1 base and 4 bases respectively, with 8 bases between them. Germline assignment: CDR1 GTSNPN and CDR2 SVGIG (reference sequence). The length of the CDR3 is 13 residues.

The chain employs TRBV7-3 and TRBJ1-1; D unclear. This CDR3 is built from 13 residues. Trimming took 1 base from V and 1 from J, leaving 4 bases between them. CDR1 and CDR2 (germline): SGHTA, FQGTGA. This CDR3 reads CASSLMGNTEAFF. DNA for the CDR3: TGTGCCAGCAGCTTAATGGGGAACACTGAAGCTTTCTTT.

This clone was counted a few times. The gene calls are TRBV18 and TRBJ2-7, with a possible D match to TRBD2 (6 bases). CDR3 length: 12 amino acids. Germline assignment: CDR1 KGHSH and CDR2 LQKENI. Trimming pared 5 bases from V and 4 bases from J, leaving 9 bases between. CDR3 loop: CASSSGEYEQYF. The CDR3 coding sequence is TGTGCCAGCTCATCGGGGGAATACGAGCAGTACTTC.

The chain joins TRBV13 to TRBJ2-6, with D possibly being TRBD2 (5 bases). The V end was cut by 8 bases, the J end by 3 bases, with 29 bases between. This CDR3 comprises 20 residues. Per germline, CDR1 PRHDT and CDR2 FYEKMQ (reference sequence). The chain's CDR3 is CASVRGGSLHGNVGANVLTF. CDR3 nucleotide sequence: TGTGCCAGCGTTAGAGGAGGCTCCTTACACGGGAACGTTGGGGCCAACGTCCTGACTTTC.

In nucleotides, the CDR3 is TGCGCCAGCAGCTTGAAAGACTCAATCTCTGGGGCCAACGTCCTGACTTTC. This codes for CASSLKDSISGANVLTF. The J gene is TRBJ2-6, the V gene TRBV4-1; D is unclear. With 5 bases removed from V and 0 bases from J, the gap between germline ends came to 14 bases. Germline-derived CDR1 and CDR2 are MGHRA and YSYEKL. CDR3 size: 17 residues.

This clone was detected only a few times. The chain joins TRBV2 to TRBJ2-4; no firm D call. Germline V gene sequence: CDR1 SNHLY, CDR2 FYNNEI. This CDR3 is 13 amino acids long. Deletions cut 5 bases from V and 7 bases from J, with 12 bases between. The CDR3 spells CASSPRTYNIQYF. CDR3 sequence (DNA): TGTGCCAGCAGTCCCCGGACGTATAACATTCAGTACTTC.

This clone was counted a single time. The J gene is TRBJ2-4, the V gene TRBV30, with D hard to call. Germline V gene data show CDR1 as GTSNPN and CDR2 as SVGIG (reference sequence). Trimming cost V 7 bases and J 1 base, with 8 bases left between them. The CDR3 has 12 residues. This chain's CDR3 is CALKAAKNIQYF. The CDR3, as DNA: TGTGCCTTGAAGGCCGCCAAAAACATTCAGTACTTC.

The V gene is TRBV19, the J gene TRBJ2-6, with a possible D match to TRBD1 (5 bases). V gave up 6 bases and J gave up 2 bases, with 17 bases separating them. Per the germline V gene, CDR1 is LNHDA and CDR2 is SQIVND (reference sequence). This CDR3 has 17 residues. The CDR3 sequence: CASRRVQGLAGANVLTF. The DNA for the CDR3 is TGTGCCAGTAGAAGGGTCCAGGGCCTGGCTGGGGCCAACGTCCTGACTTTC.

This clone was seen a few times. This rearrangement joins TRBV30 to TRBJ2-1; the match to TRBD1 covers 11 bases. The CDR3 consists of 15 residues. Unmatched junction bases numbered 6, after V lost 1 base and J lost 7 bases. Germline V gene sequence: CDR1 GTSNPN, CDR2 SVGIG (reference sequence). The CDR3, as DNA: TGTGCCTGGAGTGGAGTCGGGACAGGGGGAAATGAGCAGTTCTTC. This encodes CAWSGVGTGGNEQFF.

CDR3 loop: CASRSGEGYGYTF. Written as DNA, the CDR3 is TGTGCCAGCAGGAGCGGGGAGGGCTATGGCTACACCTTC. The rearrangement joins TRBV6-5 to TRBJ1-2; D unresolved. V shed 6 bases and J shed 4 bases, with 12 bases lying between them. The germline V gene has CDR1 MNHEY and CDR2 SVGAGI. The CDR3 spans 13 residues.

DNA of the CDR3: TGTGCCAGCAGCCCGACAGGGAGGGCCAACGTCCTGACTTTC. Its translation: CASSPTGRANVLTF. The chain employs TRBV7-9 and TRBJ2-6, with TRBD1 matching over 7 bases. The ends lost 5 bases at V and 5 bases at J; junction bases unmatched: 3. The CDR3 has 14 amino acids. Germline CDR1 is SEHNR and CDR2 is FQNEAQ (reference sequence).

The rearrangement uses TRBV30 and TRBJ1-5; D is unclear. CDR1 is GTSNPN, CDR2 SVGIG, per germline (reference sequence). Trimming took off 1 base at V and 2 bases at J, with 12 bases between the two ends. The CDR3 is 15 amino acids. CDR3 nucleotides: TGTGCCTGGAGTGAAGTTTCTCGGGGCAATCAGCCCCAGCATTTT. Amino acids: CAWSEVSRGNQPQHF. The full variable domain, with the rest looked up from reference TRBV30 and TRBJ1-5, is SQTIHQWPATLVQPVGSPLSLECTVEGTSNPNLYWYRQAAGRGLQLLFYSVGIGQISSEVPQNLSASRPQDRQFILSSKKLLLSDSGFYLCAWSEVSRGNQPQHFGDGTRLSIL.

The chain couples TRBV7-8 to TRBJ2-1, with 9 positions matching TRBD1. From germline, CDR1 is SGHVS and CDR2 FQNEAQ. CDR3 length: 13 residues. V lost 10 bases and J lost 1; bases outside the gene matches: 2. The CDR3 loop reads CATDRGSYNEQFF. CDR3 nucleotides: TGTGCCACCGACAGGGGGTCCTACAATGAGCAGTTCTTC.

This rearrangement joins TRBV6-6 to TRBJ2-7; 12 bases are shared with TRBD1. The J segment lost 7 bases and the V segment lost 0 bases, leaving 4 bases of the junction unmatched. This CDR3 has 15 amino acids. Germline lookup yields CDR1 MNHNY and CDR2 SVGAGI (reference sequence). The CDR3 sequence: CASSYSGQGAGEQYF. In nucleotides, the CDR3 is TGTGCCAGCAGTTACTCGGGACAGGGGGCAGGAGAGCAGTACTTC.

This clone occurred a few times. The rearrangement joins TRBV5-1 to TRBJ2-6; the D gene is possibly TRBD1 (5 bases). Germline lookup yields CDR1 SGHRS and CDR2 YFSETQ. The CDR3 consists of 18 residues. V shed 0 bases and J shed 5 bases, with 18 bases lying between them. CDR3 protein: CASSLDGSGARRANVLTF. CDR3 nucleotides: TGCGCCAGCAGCTTGGATGGCAGTGGGGCCCGGAGGGCCAACGTCCTGACTTTC. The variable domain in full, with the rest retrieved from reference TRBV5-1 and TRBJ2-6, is KAGVTQTPRYLIKTRGQQVTLSCSPISGHRSVSWYQQTPGQGLQFLFEYFSETQRNKGNFPGRFSGRQFSNSRSEMNVSTLELGDSALYLCASSLDGSGARRANVLTFGAGSRLTVL.

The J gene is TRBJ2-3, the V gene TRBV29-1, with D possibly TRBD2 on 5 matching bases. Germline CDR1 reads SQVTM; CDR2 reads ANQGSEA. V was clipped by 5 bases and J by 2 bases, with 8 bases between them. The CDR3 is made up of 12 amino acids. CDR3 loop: CSVYRDTDTQYF. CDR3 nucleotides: TGCAGCGTTTACCGGGACACAGATACGCAGTATTTT.

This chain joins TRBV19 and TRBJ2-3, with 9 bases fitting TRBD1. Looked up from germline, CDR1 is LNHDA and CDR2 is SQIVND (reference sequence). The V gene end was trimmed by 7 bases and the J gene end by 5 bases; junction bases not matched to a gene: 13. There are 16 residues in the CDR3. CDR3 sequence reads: CASTNPRDRVRDTQYF. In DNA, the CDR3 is TGTGCCAGTACGAACCCGCGGGACAGGGTTAGAGATACGCAGTATTTT.

The CDR3: CASSQDGEVYEQYF. Here the CDR3 DNA reads TGCGCCAGCAGCCAAGATGGTGAGGTCTACGAGCAGTACTTC. The V and J genes are TRBV4-3 and TRBJ2-7; D uncertain. Trimming removed 0 bases at V and 3 bases at J, with 9 bases between. The CDR3 extends over 14 amino acids. From germline, CDR1 is LGHNA and CDR2 YSLEER.

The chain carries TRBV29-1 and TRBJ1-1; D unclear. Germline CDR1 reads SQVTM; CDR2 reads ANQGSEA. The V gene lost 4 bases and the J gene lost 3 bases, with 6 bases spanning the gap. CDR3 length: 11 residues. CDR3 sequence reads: CSVGVHTEAFF. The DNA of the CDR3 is TGCAGCGTTGGTGTACACACTGAAGCTTTCTTT.

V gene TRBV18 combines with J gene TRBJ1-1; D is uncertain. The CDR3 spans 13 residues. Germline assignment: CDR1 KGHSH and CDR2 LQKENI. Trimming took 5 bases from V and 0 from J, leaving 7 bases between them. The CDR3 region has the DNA TGTGCCAGCTCAGATAACTTGAACACTGAAGCTTTCTTT. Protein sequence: CASSDNLNTEAFF.

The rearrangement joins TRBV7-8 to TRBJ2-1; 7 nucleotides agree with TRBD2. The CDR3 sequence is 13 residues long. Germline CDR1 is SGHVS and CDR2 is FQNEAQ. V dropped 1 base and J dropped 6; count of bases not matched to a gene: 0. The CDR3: CASSLGGGNEQFF. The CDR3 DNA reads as TGTGCCAGCAGCTTAGGCGGGGGCAATGAGCAGTTCTTC.

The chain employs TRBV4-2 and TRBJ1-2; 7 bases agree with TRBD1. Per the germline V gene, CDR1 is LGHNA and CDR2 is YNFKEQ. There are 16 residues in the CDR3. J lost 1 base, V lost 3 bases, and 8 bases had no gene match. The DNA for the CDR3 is TGTGCCAGCAGCCATGGCCGGGACAGCCTTAACTATGGCTACACCTTC. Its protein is CASSHGRDSLNYGYTF.

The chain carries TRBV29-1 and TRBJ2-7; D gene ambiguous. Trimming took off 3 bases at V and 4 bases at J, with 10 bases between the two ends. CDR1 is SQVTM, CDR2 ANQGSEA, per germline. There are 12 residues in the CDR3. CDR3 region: CSVEASRYEQYF. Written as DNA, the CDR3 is TGCAGCGTTGAGGCTAGTAGGTACGAGCAGTACTTC.

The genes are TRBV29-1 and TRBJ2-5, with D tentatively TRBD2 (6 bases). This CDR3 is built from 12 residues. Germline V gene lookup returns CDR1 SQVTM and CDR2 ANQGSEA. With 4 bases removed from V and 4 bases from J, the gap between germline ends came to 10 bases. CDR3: CSVVARGETQYF. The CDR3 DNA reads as TGCAGCGTTGTGGCGCGGGGAGAGACCCAGTACTTC. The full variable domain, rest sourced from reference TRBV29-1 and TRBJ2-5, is SAVISQKPSRDICQRGTSLTIQCQVDSQVTMMFWYRQQPGQSLTLIATANQGSEATYESGFVIDKFPISRPNLTFSTLTVSNMSPEDSSIYLCSVVARGETQYFGPGTRLLVL.

In DNA form, the CDR3 reads TGTGCCTGGAGTGTCATTAACGAGCAGTACTTC. Its protein is CAWSVINEQYF. The chain couples TRBV30 to TRBJ2-7; D gene ambiguous. The ends were cut back, 0 bases at V and 5 bases at J, with 5 bases in the middle. Per the germline V gene, CDR1 is GTSNPN and CDR2 is SVGIG (reference sequence). CDR3 length: 11 amino acids.